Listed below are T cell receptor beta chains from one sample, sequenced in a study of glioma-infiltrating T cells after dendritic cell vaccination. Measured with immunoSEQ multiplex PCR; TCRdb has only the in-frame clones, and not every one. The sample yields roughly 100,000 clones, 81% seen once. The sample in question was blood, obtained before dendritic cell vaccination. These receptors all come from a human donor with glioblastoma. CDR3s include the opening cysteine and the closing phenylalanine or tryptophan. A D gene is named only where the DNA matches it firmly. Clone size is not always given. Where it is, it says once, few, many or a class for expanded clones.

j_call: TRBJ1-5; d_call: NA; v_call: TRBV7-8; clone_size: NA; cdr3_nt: TGTGCCAGCAGCTTATCGAGAGGAATTAGCAATCAGCCCCAGCATTTT; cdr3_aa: CASSLSRGISNQPQHF
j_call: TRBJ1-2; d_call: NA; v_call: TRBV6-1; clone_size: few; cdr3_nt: TGTGCCAGCAGGGAACCAGGGAACTATGGCTACACCTTC; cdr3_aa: CASREPGNYGYTF
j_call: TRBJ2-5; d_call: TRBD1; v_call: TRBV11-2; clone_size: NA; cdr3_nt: TGTGCCAGCAGCTCGGACAGGGAAGAGACCCAGTACTTC; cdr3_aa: CASSSDREETQYF
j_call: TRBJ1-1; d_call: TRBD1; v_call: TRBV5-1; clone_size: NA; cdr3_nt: TGCGCCAGCAGCTTTCCCATCAAGCGACAGGGGAATACTGAAGCTTTCTTT; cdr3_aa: CASSFPIKRQGNTEAFF
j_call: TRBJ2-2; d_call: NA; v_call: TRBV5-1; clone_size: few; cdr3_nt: TGCGCCAGCAGCTTGGCCACGGAGGGTTGGTCCGGGGAGCTGTTTTTT; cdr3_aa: CASSLATEGWSGELFF
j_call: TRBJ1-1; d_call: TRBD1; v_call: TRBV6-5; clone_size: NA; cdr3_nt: TGTGCCAGCAGTTACGGGACAGGGAAAGCTTTCTTT; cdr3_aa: CASSYGTGKAFF
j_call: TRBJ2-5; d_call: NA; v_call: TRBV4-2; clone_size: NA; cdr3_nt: TGTGCCAGCAGCCACCGGGACTACCAAGAGACCCAGTACTTC; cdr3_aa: CASSHRDYQETQYF
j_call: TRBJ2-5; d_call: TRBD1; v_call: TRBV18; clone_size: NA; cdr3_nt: TGTGCCAGCTCAACCGGGACAGGGGGAGAGACCCGGTACTTC; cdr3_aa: CASSTGTGGETRYF
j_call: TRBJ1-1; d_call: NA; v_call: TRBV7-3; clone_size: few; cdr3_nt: TGTGCCAGCAGCTTAGGAGGGGACACTGAAGCTTTCTTT; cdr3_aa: CASSLGGDTEAFF
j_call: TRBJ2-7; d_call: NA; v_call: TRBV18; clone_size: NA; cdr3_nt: TGTGCCAGCTCACCAGGAGGAATCCCCTACGAGCAGTACTTC; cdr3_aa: CASSPGGIPYEQYF
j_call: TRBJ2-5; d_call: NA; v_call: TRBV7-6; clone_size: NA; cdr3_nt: TGTGCCAGCAGCGATAAGCCCGGGGAGACCCAGTACTTC; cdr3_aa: CASSDKPGETQYF
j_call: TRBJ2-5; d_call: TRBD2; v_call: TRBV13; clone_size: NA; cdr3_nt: TGTGCCAGCAGCCCTCGTCTAGCGGGCACCCAAGAGACCCAGTACTTC; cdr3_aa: CASSPRLAGTQETQYF
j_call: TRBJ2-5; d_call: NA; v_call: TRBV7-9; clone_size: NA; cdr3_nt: TGTGCCAGCAGCGCCAGGCACAGGAACCAAGAGACCCAGTACTTC; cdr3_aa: CASSARHRNQETQYF
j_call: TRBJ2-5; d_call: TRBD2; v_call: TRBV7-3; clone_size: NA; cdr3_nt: TGTGCCAGCAGGGAAAGCGGGGGGGCCGGGGAGACCCAGTACTTC; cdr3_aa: CASRESGGAGETQYF
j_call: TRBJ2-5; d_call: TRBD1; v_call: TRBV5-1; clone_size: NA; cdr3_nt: TGCGCCAGCAGCTTGGAGCCGGGACAGGGAGGTGAGACCCAGTACTTC; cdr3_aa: CASSLEPGQGGETQYF
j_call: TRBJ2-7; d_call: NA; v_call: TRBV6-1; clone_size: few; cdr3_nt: TGTGCCAGCAGTGACCTTAGGGGGGGGGACTTCTACGAGCAGTACTTC; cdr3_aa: CASSDLRGGDFYEQYF
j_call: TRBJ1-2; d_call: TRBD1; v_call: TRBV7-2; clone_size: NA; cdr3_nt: TGTGCCAGCAGCTTGCAGGGGGCTAGTGGCTACACCTTC; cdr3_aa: CASSLQGASGYTF
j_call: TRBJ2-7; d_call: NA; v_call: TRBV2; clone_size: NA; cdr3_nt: TGTGCCAGCAGTGAAGCTCCATCATCATCTTACAGGGTAGCCTTC; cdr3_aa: CASSEAPSSSYRVAF
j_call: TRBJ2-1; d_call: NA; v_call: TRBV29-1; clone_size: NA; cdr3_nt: TGCAGCGTTGAGGGGAGGCTCTCCTACAATGAGCAGTTCTTC; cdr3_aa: CSVEGRLSYNEQFF
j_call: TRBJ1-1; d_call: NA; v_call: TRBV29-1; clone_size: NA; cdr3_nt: TGCAGCGTTGTTTTAACAGCTGAAGCTTTCTTT; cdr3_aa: CSVVLTAEAFF
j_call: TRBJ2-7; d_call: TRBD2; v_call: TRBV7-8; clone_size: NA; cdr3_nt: TGTGCCAGCAGCTTTCGGACTAGCGGGGGGGCCGCGTACTTC; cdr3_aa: CASSFRTSGGAAYF
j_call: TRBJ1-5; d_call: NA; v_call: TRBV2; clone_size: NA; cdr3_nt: TGTGCCAGCAGTGCCGGTCCCTGGGCCGGGGGCAATCAGCCCCAGCATTTT; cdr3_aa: CASSAGPWAGGNQPQHF